This TCR beta chain was documented in a study of CD8 T cells in Susac syndrome. CDR3 size: 14 residues. The germline CDR1 and CDR2 sequences are KGHDR and SFDVKD. V was cut by 0 bases and J by 2 bases, with 5 bases left in between. Reverse transcription used roughly 0.45 to 1 ug RNA and random hexamers. An immunoSEQ multiplex PCR amplified TCR beta CDR3 over 54 Vbeta and 13 Jbeta. TCRdb passed the immunoSEQ multiplex PCR reads through MiXCR, listing each CDR3 protein once. The sample has some 150,000 distinct CDR3 sequences, over 85% seen once. The V call is TRBV24-1, the J call TRBJ2-3; no clear D. The TCR originated in a human donor with multiple sclerosis. The sample taken for sequencing was CD8+ T cells from PBMCs. In DNA, the CDR3 is TGTGCCACCAGTGATTTGGGGGTCACAGATACGCAGTATTTT. This codes for CATSDLGVTDTQYF.